The 11 T cell receptor beta chains below come from one sample, sequenced in a study of T cell repertoires in cytomegalovirus infection. Antigens for these TCRs are unknown. TCRdb called the reads again in MiXCR, with one record for every CDR3 protein. The sample yields roughly 500,000 distinct CDR3 sequences, more than 30% seen once. Sequenced here: cultured PBMCs, sampled from culture after CMV antigen stimulation. The origin of the receptors is a human donor in good health (CMV status not recorded). Some clones in this sample may be carry-over from other donors' samples.

This clonotype was seen more than once but under ten times. The chain has TRBV7-2 and TRBJ1-1, with D possibly matching TRBD1 (6 bases). The CDR3 is made up of 13 amino acids. V was pared by 7 bases and J by 1 base, with 10 bases between. The germline gives CDR1 SGHTA, CDR2 FQGNSA. In DNA form, the CDR3 reads TGTGCCAGCAATTCGGGACAGAACACTGAAGCTTTCTTT. It encodes CASNSGQNTEAFF.

This clonotype has more than one count but fewer than ten. The chain joins TRBV27 to TRBJ1-6, with 7 bases matching TRBD1. Trimming cost V 7 bases and J 10 bases; bases outside gene matches: 7. The CDR3 spans 13 residues. From germline, CDR1 is MNHEY and CDR2 SMNVEV (reference sequence). The CDR3 here is CASNRGTGSPLHF. CDR3 nucleotide sequence: TGTGCCAGCAACAGGGGCACTGGATCACCCCTCCACTTT.

The V and J genes are TRBV28 and TRBJ1-5; D may be TRBD1 (6 bases). The CDR3 is 15 amino acids. The V end lost 2 bases, the J end lost 4 bases, and 12 bases lay between the germline ends. The germline gives CDR1 MDHEN, CDR2 SYDVKM. CDR3 loop: CASSLAGGRNQPQHF. Written as DNA, the CDR3 is TGTGCCAGCAGTTTAGCTGGGGGGCGTAATCAGCCCCAGCATTTT.

The rearrangement uses TRBV7-2 and TRBJ2-1; 10 bases are shared with TRBD2. The trim removed 1 base at V and 8 bases at J, leaving 8 bases unmatched. There are 16 residues in the CDR3. The germline gives CDR1 SGHTA, CDR2 FQGNSA. Here the CDR3 reads CASSLGPSGRGDEQFF. As DNA, the CDR3 is TGTGCCAGCAGCTTAGGTCCCAGCGGGAGGGGCGATGAGCAGTTCTTC.

The rearrangement uses TRBV11-2 and TRBJ2-3; 10 nucleotides line up with TRBD2. CDR3 size: 18 residues. Per the germline V gene, CDR1 is SGHAT and CDR2 is FQNNGV. The V and J ends lost 3 bases and 1 base, in that order; junction bases with no gene match: 10. The CDR3 loop is CASSFGLAGVGGTDTQYF. The CDR3 DNA sequence: TGTGCCAGCAGCTTCGGGCTAGCGGGAGTCGGCGGCACAGATACGCAGTATTTT.

This clonotype was recorded a few times. Possible read error: a much larger clone is one base away. The chain joins TRBV25-1 to TRBJ2-1; 12 bases are a match to TRBD2. V gave up 6 bases and J gave up 3 bases; unmatched junction bases: 3. Germline CDR1 MGHDK, CDR2 SYGVNS. CDR3 length equals 15 residues. CDR3 sequence: CASSRTSGIYNEQFF. DNA for the CDR3: TGTGCCAGCAGCCGGACTAGCGGGATCTACAATGAGCAGTTCTTC.

In its sample, this clonotype was seen many times. The chain couples TRBV5-8 to TRBJ2-1; 7 bases agree with TRBD2. The CDR3 consists of 15 residues. The germline CDR1 and CDR2 sequences are SGHTS and YDEGEE. The V and J ends lost 5 bases and 3 bases, in that order; junction bases with no gene match: 8. CDR3 DNA: TGTGCCAGCAGTTCCGGGACTACTTACTACAATGAGCAGTTCTTC. Translating gives CASSSGTTYYNEQFF.

This clonotype has a single count. This sequence joins TRBV7-8 and TRBJ1-3; 7 bases align to TRBD1. The V gene end was trimmed by 5 bases and the J gene end by 0 bases; junction bases not matched to a gene: 10. The germline V gene encodes CDR1 SGHVS and CDR2 FQNEAQ. CDR3 length: 17 amino acids. The CDR3 region is CASSGQGDTSSGNTIYF. Written as DNA, the CDR3 is TGTGCCAGCAGCGGGCAGGGGGACACGAGCTCTGGAAACACCATATATTTT. Using reference TRBV7-8 and TRBJ1-3 for the parts outside the CDR3, the full variable domain is GAGVSQSPRYKVAKRGQDVALRCDPISGHVSLFWYQQALGQGPEFLTYFQNEAQLDKSGLPSDRFFAERPEGSVSTLKIQRTQQEDSAVYLCASSGQGDTSSGNTIYFGEGSWLTVV.

V and J are TRBV19 and TRBJ2-2; TRBD2 agrees at 8 bases. The junction had 14 bases not matched to a gene; V was cut back by 10 bases and J by 4 bases. CDR3 length: 16 amino acids. The germline V gene encodes CDR1 LNHDA and CDR2 SQIVND (reference sequence). Here the CDR3 reads CATPQAGESGTGELFF. The CDR3, as DNA: TGTGCCACTCCCCAAGCGGGAGAATCGGGCACCGGGGAGCTGTTTTTT.

V and J are TRBV7-2 and TRBJ2-2; the D gene is possibly TRBD2 (5 bases). Germline V CDR1 and CDR2: SGHTA, FQGNSA. The CDR3 is 15 amino acids. Trimming cost V 6 bases and J 3 bases, with 14 bases left between them. CDR3 sequence reads: CASSIPGSDTGELFF. The CDR3 nucleotides are TGTGCCAGCAGTATACCGGGAAGCGACACCGGGGAGCTGTTTTTT.

This clonotype has a handful of counts. This rearrangement joins TRBV12-3 or TRBV12-4 to TRBJ2-5, with D perhaps being TRBD1 or TRBD2 (7 bases each). V was shortened by 5 bases and J by 5 bases, with 15 bases between the two germline ends. This CDR3 is 14 amino acids long. The CDR3 here is CASSRQGGMETQYF. As DNA, the CDR3 is TGTGCCAGCAGTCGACAGGGAGGGATGGAGACCCAGTACTTC.